This T cell receptor delta chain was sequenced in a study of γδ T cells in repeated Plasmodium falciparum infection. Gammadelta T cells were flow-sorted from PBMC into Vgamma9/Vdelta2+ and Vdelta2-negative populations for bulk analysis. This clone occurred a few times. What it binds is unknown. The TCRdb protein comes from a much larger clone and disagrees with this DNA's translation at residue 13, likely due to a read error; the protein given here is derived from the DNA. TCRdb redid the clone calls on the multiplex PCR reads with CATT. Among about 50,000 delta-chain clones listed, roughly 2% were seen once. Notes on the study in general: Compared with Australian children, Malian Vdelta2-negative repertoires seemed more clonal, less diverse, less shared.

CDR1 and CDR2 (germline): GEAIGNYY, EKD. The CDR3 sequence is 24 residues long. V was trimmed by 0 bases and J by 0 bases, leaving 37 bases between them. The chain carries TRDV2 and TRDJ1; D may be TRDD3 (6 bases). The J gene was missing in TCRdb and was found by matching the end of the DNA to germline. The clonotype originates from a pool of human donors (malaria-infected and uninfected, not separated). The sequenced sample consisted of gamma-delta T cells from blood. Written as DNA, the CDR3 is TGTGCCTGTGACACCGTTATCCCTTACTCAGACTGGGTGATAGGAACGAATTACACCGATAAACTCATCTTT. Its translation: CACDTVIPYSDWVIGTNYTDKLIF.